Sequencing of this TCR beta chain was carried out in a study of T cell repertoires in cytomegalovirus infection. The overall study: Matching HLA type, along with CMV infection, was indicated by public TCR beta signatures.

About this clonotype itself: Its antigen is unknown.

Whole-study results and caveats: Identification of carriers of CMV plus the relevant HLA was achieved through cumulative public TCR beta family frequency. Predominance within the ex vivo response was attributable to HLA-C-restricted CMV-specific TCR beta clonotypes.

Trimming at V came to 3 bases and at J to 5 bases, leaving 7 bases not matched to a gene. Germline CDR1 and CDR2: KGHDR and SFDVKD. The CDR3 is 15 amino acids. TCRdb re-called the reads with MiXCR, one entry per CDR3 protein. Of about 500,000 distinct CDR3 sequences listed, roughly a third are singletons. This sequence was found in a human donor in good health (CMV status not recorded). Some clones in this sample may be carry-over from other donors' samples. The rearrangement links TRBV24-1 to TRBJ2-3; 7 nucleotides match TRBD1. The input for sequencing was cultured PBMCs, taken from culture after CMV antigen stimulation. CDR3: CATSDAGTARDTQYF. The DNA for the CDR3 is TGTGCCACCAGTGATGCTGGGACAGCGCGAGATACGCAGTATTTT.